This T cell receptor (beta chain) appears in the sequencing data of a study of blood T cell repertoires in COVID-19. Across the whole study: Samples representing acute and convalescent COVID-19 were sourced from the United States, Italy and Spain. Sources were T cells, B-cell-depleted T cells, or PBMCs; the material itself was cDNA or gDNA.

Those who participated ranged in age from roughly 18 to 90 years and resided in about two dozen US areas. Per the authors' pipeline: Cell counts per sample came from amplifying reference gene primers. Here immunoSEQ multiplex PCR was the method, and the copy in TCRdb shows in-frame clones only, minus some. Clone size and the V and J calls come from that table; the DNA yielded D and trimming. The repertoire holds under 200,000 clones, with roughly four fifths as singletons. This clonotype was obtained from a man in his fifties or sixties who had recovered from COVID-19. The specimen sequenced was PBMCs or T cells enriched from blood (not recorded which).

Written as DNA, the CDR3 is TGTGCCAGCAGCTTAATACGGGAGGACAATGAGCAGTTCTTC. It specifies CASSLIREDNEQFF. The rearrangement uses TRBV7-3 and TRBJ2-1; TRBD2 matches 7 bases. V lost 1 base, J lost 5 bases, and 2 bases stayed unmatched. Germline loops: CDR1 SGHTA, CDR2 FQGTGA. This CDR3 spans 14 amino acids.